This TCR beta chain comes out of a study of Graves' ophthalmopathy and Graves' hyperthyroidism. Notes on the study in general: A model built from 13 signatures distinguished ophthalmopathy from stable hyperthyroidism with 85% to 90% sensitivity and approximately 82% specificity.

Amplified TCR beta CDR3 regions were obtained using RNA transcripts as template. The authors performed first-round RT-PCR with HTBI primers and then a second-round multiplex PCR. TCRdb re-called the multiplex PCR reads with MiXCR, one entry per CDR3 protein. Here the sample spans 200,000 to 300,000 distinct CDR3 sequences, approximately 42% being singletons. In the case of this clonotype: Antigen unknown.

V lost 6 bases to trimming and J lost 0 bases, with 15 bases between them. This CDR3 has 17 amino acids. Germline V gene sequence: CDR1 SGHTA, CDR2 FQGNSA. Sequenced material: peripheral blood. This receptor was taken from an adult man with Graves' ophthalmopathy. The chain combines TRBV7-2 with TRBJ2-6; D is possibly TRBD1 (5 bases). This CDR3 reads CASSPGSLNSGANVLTF. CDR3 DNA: TGTGCCAGCAGTCCAGGGTCTCTTAACTCTGGGGCCAACGTCCTGACTTTC.